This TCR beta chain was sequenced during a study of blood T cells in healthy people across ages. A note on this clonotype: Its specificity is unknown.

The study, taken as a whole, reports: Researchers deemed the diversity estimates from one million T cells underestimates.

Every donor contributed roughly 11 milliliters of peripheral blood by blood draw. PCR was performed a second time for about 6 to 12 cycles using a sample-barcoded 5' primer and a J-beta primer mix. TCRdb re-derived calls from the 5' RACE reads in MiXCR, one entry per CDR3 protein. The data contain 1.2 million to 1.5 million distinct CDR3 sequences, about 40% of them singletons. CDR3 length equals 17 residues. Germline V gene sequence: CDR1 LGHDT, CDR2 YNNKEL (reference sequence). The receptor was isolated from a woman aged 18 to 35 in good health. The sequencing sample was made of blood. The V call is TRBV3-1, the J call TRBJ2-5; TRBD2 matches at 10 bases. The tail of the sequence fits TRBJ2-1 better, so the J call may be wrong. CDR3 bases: TGTGCCAGCAGCCATGAGTCTCTAGCGGGGGTCCAAGAGACCCAGTTCTTC. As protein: CASSHESLAGVQETQFF.